Following are 30 T cell receptor beta chains from one sample sequenced in a study of shared clonotypes between healthy human individuals. Sequencing was performed with immunoSEQ multiplex PCR; in TCRdb, only in-frame clones are kept and a portion is missing. The data contain some 1 million clones, under 80% of them seen just once; the ten biggest clones take up less than 1.5%. Specimen: memory CD4+ T cells sorted from blood. Subset here: CD45RA-negative fraction. These TCRs come from a man aged 18 to 29 in good health.

The genes are TRBV6-1 and TRBJ1-2; 8 bases line up with TRBD1. CDR1 is MNHNS and CDR2 is SASEGT in the germline V gene. Losses at the gene ends were 0 bases for V and 8 bases for J; bases not matched to a gene: 8. The CDR3 has 15 amino acids. CDR3 sequence: CASSEAKDRARGYTF. CDR3 nucleotide sequence: TGTGCCAGCAGTGAAGCGAAGGACAGGGCGCGCGGCTACACCTTC.

This chain uses TRBV12-5 with TRBJ2-5; possibly TRBD2 for D (5 bases). V was cut by 1 base and J by 4 bases, with 7 bases left in between. The V gene's germline CDR1 is LGHNT and CDR2 FRNRAP. This CDR3 has 13 amino acids. The CDR3 loop reads CASGLAGGETQYF. CDR3 in DNA: TGTGCTAGTGGTTTGGCAGGAGGAGAGACCCAGTACTTC.

V is TRBV13 and J is TRBJ2-7; 7 bases match TRBD2. Losses at the gene ends were 6 bases for V and 0 bases for J; bases not matched to a gene: 5. Germline V gene sequence: CDR1 PRHDT, CDR2 FYEKMQ (reference sequence). CDR3 length: 14 amino acids. As DNA, the CDR3 is TGTGCCAGCAGAAGAGCGGGGTTCTCCTACGAGCAGTACTTC. Its protein product is CASRRAGFSYEQYF.

This sequence joins TRBV6-6 and TRBJ2-3; TRBD1 agrees at 7 bases. Trimming removed 6 bases from V and 1 base from J; junction bases left unmatched: 4. CDR3 length: 14 amino acids. CDR1 and CDR2 (germline): MNHNY, SVGAGI (reference sequence). The CDR3 reads CASRTGTGTDTQYF. The CDR3 DNA reads as TGTGCCAGCAGAACGGGGACAGGCACAGATACGCAGTATTTT.

This clone was picked up many times. The chain recombines TRBV30 with TRBJ2-6; D unclear. V lost 0 bases to trimming and J lost 0 bases, with 9 bases between them. The germline V gene has CDR1 GTSNPN and CDR2 SVGIG (reference sequence). CDR3 length equals 16 residues. For the CDR3, the DNA is TGTGCCTGGAGTGTACGTAGGCCCTCTGGGGCCAACGTCCTGACTTTC. Amino acids: CAWSVRRPSGANVLTF.

The CDR3 protein is CSVEPRDRVPQETQYF. CDR3 sequence (DNA): TGCAGCGTCGAGCCCCGGGACAGGGTACCCCAAGAGACCCAGTACTTC. The V and J genes are TRBV29-1 and TRBJ2-5; 9 bases line up with TRBD1. Per the germline V gene, CDR1 is SQVTM and CDR2 is ANQGSEA. V shed 6 bases and J 1 base; nucleotides not matched to a gene: 12. The length of the CDR3 is 16 residues.

Only one count was recorded for this clone. The rearrangement uses TRBV7-2 and TRBJ2-1; 8 bases agree with TRBD1. Germline V gene data show CDR1 as SGHTA and CDR2 as FQGNSA. The CDR3 is made up of 13 amino acids. J was trimmed by 8 bases and V by 3 bases; bases with no gene match: 3. The CDR3 sequence is CASSLDRDDEQFF. CDR3 DNA: TGTGCCAGCAGCTTGGACAGGGACGATGAGCAGTTCTTC. The full variable domain, with the rest looked up from reference TRBV7-2 and TRBJ2-1, is GAGVSQSPSNKVTEKGKDVELRCDPISGHTALYWYRQSLGQGLEFLIYFQGNSAPDKSGLPSDRFSAERTGGSVSTLTIQRTQQEDSAVYLCASSLDRDDEQFFGPGTRLTVL.

This clone came up a few times. V gene TRBV9 combines with J gene TRBJ2-1; 10 bases are a match to TRBD2. V lost 3 bases to trimming and J lost 3 bases; unmatched junction nucleotides: 3. The CDR3 loop spans 15 amino acids. Germline CDR1 is SGDLS and CDR2 is YYNGEE. For the CDR3, the DNA is TGTGCCAGCAGCGCAACTAGCGGGGACTACAATGAGCAGTTCTTC. Protein: CASSATSGDYNEQFF. Full variable domain (missing parts from reference TRBV9 and TRBJ2-1): DSGVTQTPKHLITATGQRVTLRCSPRSGDLSVYWYQQSLDQGLQFLIQYYNGEERAKGNILERFSAQQFPDLHSELNLSSLELGDSALYFCASSATSGDYNEQFFGPGTRLTVL.

The genes are TRBV27 and TRBJ1-5; D not resolved. Trimming pared 4 bases from V and 9 bases from J, leaving 16 bases between. The CDR3 totals 14 residues. In germline, CDR1 is MNHEY, CDR2 SMNVEV (reference sequence). The CDR3 nucleotides are TGTGCCAGCAGTTCACCGCCGTTCTGGGGGCCCCAGCATTTT. It encodes CASSSPPFWGPQHF.

About this clone: The same CDR3 can be traced to other DNA sequences in this sample. This sequence joins TRBV6-5 and TRBJ1-3; D is unresolved. Germline loops: CDR1 MNHEY, CDR2 SVGAGI. This CDR3 has 14 amino acids. V dropped 2 bases and J dropped 0 bases, with 5 bases sitting between them. CDR3 sequence: CASSYRSSGNTIYF. CDR3 in DNA: TGTGCCAGCAGTTACCGCAGCTCTGGAAACACCATATATTTT.

With regard to this clone: Germline and junction disagree at one end, which may indicate a read error. V usage is TRBV2 and J usage is TRBJ1-1, with D possibly TRBD1 on 6 matching bases. The germline V gene encodes CDR1 SNHLY and CDR2 FYNNEI. The CDR3 has 13 amino acids. The CDR3 nucleotides read TGCGCCACTAGGGGGAGATTGAGCACTGAAGCTTTCTTT. Protein product: CATRGRLSTEAFF.

CDR3 residues: CASSPFGVANFTDTQYF. For the CDR3, the DNA is TGTGCCAGCTCACCTTTCGGCGTAGCCAACTTCACAGATACGCAGTATTTT. The genes are TRBV18 and TRBJ2-3; unclear D gene. The CDR3 extends over 17 amino acids. V lost 3 bases, J lost 2 bases, and 18 bases lay in between. Germline-derived CDR1 and CDR2 are KGHSH and LQKENI.

This clone was observed a handful of times. The V and J genes are TRBV2 and TRBJ1-3; D is unclear. The V gene lost 6 bases and the J gene lost 2 bases, with 8 bases spanning the gap. The CDR3 spans 13 residues. Per the germline V gene, CDR1 is SNHLY and CDR2 is FYNNEI. The CDR3 protein is CASRVNTGNTIYF. In DNA, the CDR3 is TGTGCCAGCAGAGTTAACACTGGAAACACCATATATTTT.

V is TRBV29-1 and J is TRBJ1-1; D unresolved. This CDR3 is 12 amino acids long. Germline V gene lookup returns CDR1 SQVTM and CDR2 ANQGSEA. Trimming shortened V by 5 bases and J by 10 bases, and 17 bases separated the two germline ends. For the CDR3, the DNA is TGCAGCGTTATCCAGGACGGACGCCTAGCTTTCTTT. It translates to CSVIQDGRLAFF. Variable domain in full (rest from reference TRBV29-1 and TRBJ1-1): SAVISQKPSRDICQRGTSLTIQCQVDSQVTMMFWYRQQPGQSLTLIATANQGSEATYESGFVIDKFPISRPNLTFSTLTVSNMSPEDSSIYLCSVIQDGRLAFFGQGTRLTVV.

The rearrangement uses TRBV1 and TRBJ2-7; the table's D call TRBD2 went unverified against the DNA. TRBV1 is noted as a pseudogene. The CDR3 has 19 residues. The CDR3 DNA reads TGCACCAGCAGCCAAGATGAGAGGGAATTAGCGGGGGCACGCCACGAGCAGTACTTC. Protein product: CTSSQDERELAGARHEQYF.

J is TRBJ2-5 and V is TRBV7-2; D is perhaps TRBD2 (7 bases). CDR1 is SGHTA, CDR2 FQGNSA, per germline. Trimming removed 5 bases at V and 5 bases at J, with 15 bases between. This CDR3 has 14 residues. The CDR3 nucleotides read TGTGCCAGCAGCGGGAGGGGGGGCGTGGAGACCCAGTACTTC. Translation gives CASSGRGGVETQYF.

V gene TRBV5-8 combines with J gene TRBJ2-7, with 16 bases aligning to TRBD2. Germline CDR1 reads SGHTS; CDR2 reads YDEGEE. The CDR3 has 18 residues. V was pared by 4 bases and J by 2 bases, with 9 bases of the junction left unmatched. The CDR3 spells CASSTPGLAGGHPYEQYF. The CDR3 DNA is TGTGCCAGCAGCACTCCGGGACTAGCGGGAGGGCATCCCTACGAGCAGTACTTC.

As concerns this clone: Different DNA sequences within this sample yield the same CDR3. This chain links TRBV30 with TRBJ1-6, with D possibly TRBD1 on 6 matching bases. The V and J ends lost 3 bases and 5 bases respectively, with 8 bases between them. The CDR3 sequence is 13 residues long. The germline V gene has CDR1 GTSNPN and CDR2 SVGIG (reference sequence). This CDR3 reads CAWSRQDNSPLHF. DNA of the CDR3: TGTGCCTGGAGCCGACAGGATAATTCACCCCTCCACTTT.

This chain joins TRBV2 and TRBJ2-1, with 9 positions matching TRBD1. CDR3 length equals 13 residues. V trimming: 6 bases; J trimming: 6 bases; junction bases outside the gene matches: 3. Germline CDR1 is SNHLY and CDR2 is FYNNEI. Here the CDR3 reads CASRIQGANEQFF. The DNA of the CDR3 is TGTGCCAGCAGAATACAGGGGGCCAATGAGCAGTTCTTC.

The chain combines TRBV5-1 with TRBJ2-6, with TRBD1 matching 7 bases. This CDR3 contains 18 residues. V gave up 5 bases and J gave up 0 bases; unmatched junction bases: 11. Looked up from germline, CDR1 is SGHRS and CDR2 is YFSETQ. CDR3: CASRTISQGTSGANVLTF. In nucleotides, the CDR3 is TGCGCCAGCAGAACAATATCACAGGGGACCTCTGGGGCCAACGTCCTGACTTTC.

V and J are TRBV2 and TRBJ1-6; the match to TRBD1 covers 7 bases. This CDR3 has 13 residues. Unmatched junction bases numbered 2, after V lost 4 bases and J lost 8 bases. Looked up from germline, CDR1 is SNHLY and CDR2 is FYNNEI. In DNA form, the CDR3 reads TGTGCCAGCAGTGTAACAGGGGATTCACCCCTCCACTTT. Its translation: CASSVTGDSPLHF.

For the CDR3, the DNA is TGTGCCAGCAGCTCCACAGGGTCATTTGGAAACACCATATATTTT. This codes for CASSSTGSFGNTIYF. The V call is TRBV5-5, the J call TRBJ1-3; TRBD1 might be the D (6 bases). The CDR3 totals 15 residues. Germline assignment: CDR1 SGHKS and CDR2 YYEKEE (reference sequence). Trimming took 3 bases from V and 3 from J, leaving 13 bases between them.

The chain combines TRBV7-2 with TRBJ2-2, with D possibly being TRBD2 (6 bases). The V and J ends lost 7 bases and 4 bases respectively, with 16 bases between them. CDR1 is SGHTA and CDR2 is FQGNSA in the germline V gene. The length of the CDR3 is 15 residues. CDR3 nucleotides: TGTGCCAGCACCCTGGTTGGCGGGGTCACCGGGGAGCTGTTTTTT. Translation: CASTLVGGVTGELFF.

This clone showed up just once. This CDR3 reads CASSLRTLGGANTEAFF. The CDR3 DNA sequence: TGTGCCAGCAGCTTACGTACGCTTGGGGGGGCCAACACTGAAGCTTTCTTT. The chain recombines TRBV7-2 with TRBJ1-1, with a weak D call TRBD1 (6 bases). This CDR3 has 17 amino acids. The germline V gene encodes CDR1 SGHTA and CDR2 FQGNSA. Deletions cut 2 bases from V and 2 bases from J, with 18 bases between.

The chain carries TRBV2 and TRBJ2-3, with 7 bases that match TRBD2. The germline V gene has CDR1 SNHLY and CDR2 FYNNEI. The V and J ends lost 8 bases and 0 bases, in that order; junction bases with no gene match: 8. The CDR3 contains 15 residues. For the CDR3, the DNA is TGTGCCAGCTCCTATGGGGGGGGAAGCACAGATACGCAGTATTTT. It encodes CASSYGGGSTDTQYF.

The chain carries TRBV6-5 and TRBJ1-6; no reliable D call. The CDR3 contains 15 residues. Trimming took 4 bases from V and 8 from J, leaving 15 bases between them. Looked up from germline, CDR1 is MNHEY and CDR2 is SVGAGI. The CDR3 region is CASSLLDGGHSPLHF. DNA of the CDR3: TGTGCCAGCAGTTTGTTGGACGGTGGTCATTCACCCCTCCACTTT.

The CDR3 loop is CSARTGDYNSPLHF. CDR3 coding DNA: TGCAGCGCAAGGACAGGGGACTATAATTCACCCCTCCACTTT. The chain has TRBV29-1 and TRBJ1-6; 9 bases line up with TRBD1. Germline V gives CDR1 SQVTM, CDR2 ANQGSEA. The trim removed 7 bases at V and 3 bases at J, leaving 4 bases unmatched. The CDR3 loop spans 14 amino acids.

V usage is TRBV21-1 and J usage is TRBJ1-5. TRBV21-1 is a documented pseudogene. The CDR3 is 16 amino acids. This CDR3 is CASSKTLGYSNQPQHF. Here the CDR3 DNA reads TGTGCCAGCAGCAAAACCCTCGGTTATAGCAATCAGCCCCAGCATTTT.

The chain combines TRBV7-3 with TRBJ2-2; the D gene is possibly TRBD1 (5 bases). Trimming took 1 base from V and 0 from J, leaving 9 bases between them. The germline V gene has CDR1 SGHTA and CDR2 FQGTGA. This CDR3 is 16 amino acids long. The CDR3 here is CASSLNGASNTGELFF. The CDR3 nucleotides read TGTGCCAGCAGCTTAAATGGGGCCTCGAACACCGGGGAGCTGTTTTTT.

The chain recombines TRBV28 with TRBJ1-3, with a possible D match to TRBD1 (6 bases). Germline V lookup: CDR1 MDHEN, CDR2 SYDVKM. The V and J ends lost 3 bases and 1 base respectively, with 10 bases between them. There are 15 residues in the CDR3. CDR3 bases: TGTGCCAGCAGTTTTCAGGGGATATCTGGAAACACCATATATTTT. It translates to CASSFQGISGNTIYF.